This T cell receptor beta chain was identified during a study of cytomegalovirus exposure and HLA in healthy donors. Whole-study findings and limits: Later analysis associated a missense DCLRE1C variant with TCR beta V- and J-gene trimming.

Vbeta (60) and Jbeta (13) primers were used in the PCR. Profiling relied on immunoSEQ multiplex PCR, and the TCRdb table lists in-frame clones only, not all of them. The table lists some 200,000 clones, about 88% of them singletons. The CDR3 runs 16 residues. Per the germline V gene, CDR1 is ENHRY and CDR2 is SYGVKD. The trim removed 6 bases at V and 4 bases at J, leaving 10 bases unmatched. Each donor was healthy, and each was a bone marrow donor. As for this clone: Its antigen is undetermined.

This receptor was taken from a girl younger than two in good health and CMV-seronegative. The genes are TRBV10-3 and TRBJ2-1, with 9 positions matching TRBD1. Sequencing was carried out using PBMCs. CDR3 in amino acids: CAIREYAGTGYNEQFF. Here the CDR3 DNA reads TGTGCCATCAGAGAATATGCCGGGACAGGGTACAATGAGCAGTTCTTC.